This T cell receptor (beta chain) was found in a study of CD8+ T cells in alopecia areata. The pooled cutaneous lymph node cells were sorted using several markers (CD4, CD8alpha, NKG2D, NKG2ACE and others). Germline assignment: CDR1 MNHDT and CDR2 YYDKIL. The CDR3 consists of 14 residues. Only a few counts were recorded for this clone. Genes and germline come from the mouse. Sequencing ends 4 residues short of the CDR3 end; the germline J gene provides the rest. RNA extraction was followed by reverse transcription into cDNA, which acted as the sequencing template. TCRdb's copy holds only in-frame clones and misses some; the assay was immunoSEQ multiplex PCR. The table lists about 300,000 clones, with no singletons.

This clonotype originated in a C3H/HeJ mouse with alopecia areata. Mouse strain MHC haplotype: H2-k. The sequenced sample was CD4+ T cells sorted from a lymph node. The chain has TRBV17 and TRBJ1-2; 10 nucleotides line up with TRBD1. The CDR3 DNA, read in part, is TGTGCTAGCAGTAGTGGGACAGGGGTAGGC. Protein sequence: CASSSGTGVG. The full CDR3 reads CASSSGTGVGDYTF.